This entry concerns a single TCR beta chain. The table came from immunoSEQ multiplex PCR; TCRdb's copy has only in-frame clones and leaves some out. The data show about 310,000 clones, with 90% seen just once and 3.5% to 5% held by the top ten. These data belong to a study of blood T cell repertoires in COVID-19. The CDR3 covers 13 residues. Losses at the gene ends were 6 bases for V and 8 bases for J; bases not matched to a gene: 6. Germline V CDR1 and CDR2: MNHEY, SMNVEV (reference sequence). Everyone who took part was roughly 18 to 89 years old, and they came from 24 US areas. V usage is TRBV27 and J usage is TRBJ2-1, with 8 positions matching TRBD2. The receptor was derived from a young woman with acute COVID-19. Sample: PBMCs or T cells enriched from blood (not recorded which). The CDR3 DNA follows: TGTGCCAGCAGGGGACTAGGTCCGGATGAGCAGTTCTTC. Encoded protein: CASRGLGPDEQFF.